This T cell receptor (beta chain) was obtained from a study of a mutant IDH1 vaccine in newly diagnosed glioma. Study-level information: Patients, over weeks 1, 3, 5, 7, 11, 15, 19 and 23, received a total of eight vaccinations. There were roughly 60% males and approximately 38% females among treated patients, whose mean age was approximately 44 years.

The time point here: week 11, during vaccination. Topical imiquimod was applied with each vaccine dose, which held 300 ug of mutant IDH1 20-mer peptide. The protocol was immunoSEQ multiplex PCR, while the TCRdb copy is restricted to in-frame clones and leaves out a portion. The sample lists approximately 40,000 clones; over 80% were seen once. A remark on this clone: Its cognate antigen is unknown.

This receptor was identified in a man in his forties or fifties with glioma. The sequencing used PBMCs, collected from a glioma patient whose treatment included an IDH1 peptide vaccine.

The DNA of the CDR3 is TGCAGCGTTGCGAAGAGTACCGCAACTAATGAAAAACTGTTTTTT. Translated: CSVAKSTATNEKLFF. This chain connects TRBV29-1 to TRBJ1-4, with D unclear. The germline gives CDR1 SQVTM, CDR2 ANQGSEA. This CDR3 is built from 15 residues. The V end lost 4 bases, the J end lost 0 bases, and 12 bases lay between the germline ends.